The 20 T cell receptor beta chains given below trace back to one sample, sequenced in a study of response to subunit inactivated influenza vaccine. MiXCR, applied by TCRdb to the RT-PCR reads, yields one record per CDR3 protein. The repertoire consists of about 480,000 distinct CDR3 sequences, with under 15% occurring once and the leading ten covering over 10%. Sample: PBMCs from blood, taken more than 35 days after vaccination. These receptors originate from a man in his fifties or sixties who received an inactivated influenza vaccine.

This clonotype was counted ten times or more. The rearrangement uses TRBV7-9 and TRBJ2-1; D is uncertain. Germline loops: CDR1 SEHNR, CDR2 FQNEAQ (reference sequence). Trimming cost V 1 base and J 3 bases, with 7 bases left between them. This CDR3 has 14 residues. The CDR3 spells CASSLVGRYNEQFF. CDR3 coding DNA: TGTGCCAGCAGCTTAGTCGGCCGCTACAATGAGCAGTTCTTC.

This clonotype was recorded many times. The chain joins TRBV29-1 to TRBJ2-1; 9 nucleotides agree with TRBD2. V was clipped by 8 bases and J by 8 bases; unmatched bases: 10. The CDR3 extends over 13 amino acids. Germline V gene lookup returns CDR1 SQVTM and CDR2 ANQGSEA. The CDR3 sequence: CSSILAGRDEQFF. DNA of the CDR3: TGCAGCTCCATACTAGCGGGTCGCGATGAGCAGTTCTTC.

The chain couples TRBV29-1 to TRBJ2-5; a weak D match, TRBD1 (6 bases). The CDR3 runs 13 residues. From germline, CDR1 is SQVTM and CDR2 ANQGSEA. The germline V and J ends were trimmed by 4 bases and 5 bases, with 14 bases remaining between them. The CDR3 here is CSVGSGVRETQYF. The CDR3 DNA reads TGCAGCGTTGGTTCAGGGGTTAGGGAGACCCAGTACTTC.

The chain employs TRBV5-5 and TRBJ2-3; D perhaps matches TRBD1 (6 bases). CDR1 SGHKS and CDR2 YYEKEE come from the germline V gene (reference sequence). The ends were cut back, 0 bases at V and 6 bases at J, with 20 bases in the middle. CDR3 length: 17 residues. The CDR3 loop is CASSLAPGATGWDTQYF. The CDR3 nucleotides read TGTGCCAGCAGCTTGGCCCCGGGCGCCACAGGGTGGGATACGCAGTATTTT.

Worth noting for this clonotype: No conserved phenylalanine or tryptophan ends this CDR3, so it is likely a read error. The J gene is TRBJ2-1, the V gene TRBV5-1; a possible D gene is TRBD1 (5 bases). Germline CDR1 reads SGHRS; CDR2 reads YFSETQ. This CDR3 is 13 amino acids long. Trimming cost V 1 base and J 8 bases, with 10 bases left between them. CDR3 nucleotides: TGCGCCAGCAGCTTGCGGCAGGGCTATGAGCAGTTCCTC. Protein sequence: CASSLRQGYEQFL.

This clonotype was picked up many times. V and J are TRBV12-3 or TRBV12-4 and TRBJ2-1; unclear D gene. The V end lost 5 bases, the J end lost 8 bases, and 10 bases lay between the germline ends. There are 12 residues in the CDR3. CDR3 protein: CASSLPRYEQFF. The CDR3 DNA is TGTGCCAGCAGTCTCCCTAGGTATGAGCAGTTCTTC.

The CDR3 nucleotides read TGTGCCAGCAGCTCCGGAGGGCCCTACGAGCAGTACTTC. Its protein product is CASSSGGPYEQYF. The V call is TRBV12-3 or TRBV12-4, the J call TRBJ2-7; D may be TRBD2 (6 bases). This CDR3 is built from 13 residues. The V end lost 6 bases, the J end lost 2 bases, and 11 bases lay between the germline ends.

The CDR3 region has the DNA TGTGCCAGCAGAACAGTGACGGATACGCAGTATTTT. Its translation is CASRTVTDTQYF. The chain combines TRBV7-2 with TRBJ2-3; D is uncertain. The CDR3 length is 12 residues. Trimming stripped 6 bases from V and 6 bases from J, with 10 bases between. CDR1 and CDR2 (germline): SGHTA, FQGNSA.

This clonotype turned up a few times. The V gene is TRBV11-2, the J gene TRBJ1-4, with a possible D match to TRBD1 (6 bases). Germline CDR1 reads SGHAT; CDR2 reads FQNNGV. The V gene lost 5 bases and the J gene lost 0 bases, with 22 bases spanning the gap. There are 19 residues in the CDR3. DNA for the CDR3: TGTGCCAGCAGCCCACGAACAGGGTGGGGGTCGACAACTAATGAAAAACTGTTTTTT. This translates into CASSPRTGWGSTTNEKLFF. Together with reference TRBV11-2 and TRBJ1-4, the CDR3 gives the full variable domain: EAGVAQSPRYKIIEKRQSVAFWCNPISGHATLYWYQQILGQGPKLLIQFQNNGVVDDSQLPKDRFSAERLKGVDSTLKIQPAKLEDSAVYLCASSPRTGWGSTTNEKLFFGSGTQLSVL.

This clonotype was found a few times. The V gene is TRBV20-1, the J gene TRBJ1-1; D is uncertain. Germline lookup yields CDR1 DFQATT and CDR2 SNEGSKA (reference sequence). The V gene lost 1 base and the J gene lost 1 base, with 7 bases spanning the gap. The CDR3 extends over 13 amino acids. The chain's CDR3 is CSARGSENTEAFF. The CDR3 DNA sequence: TGCAGTGCTAGAGGGTCAGAGAACACTGAAGCTTTCTTT.

The gene calls are TRBV11-2 and TRBJ2-7; 8 bases line up with TRBD2. Germline-derived CDR1 and CDR2 are SGHAT and FQNNGV. After removal of 5 bases from V and 0 bases from J, the junction contained 9 bases not matched to a gene. The CDR3 runs to 16 residues. The CDR3 reads CASSPLSGTSSYEQYF. CDR3 sequence (DNA): TGTGCCAGCAGCCCATTGAGCGGGACTAGCTCCTACGAGCAGTACTTC.

The chain recombines TRBV5-6 with TRBJ2-2; TRBD2 might be the D (6 bases). The CDR3 is 13 amino acids. Between the trimmed V and J ends, which lost 4 bases and 6 bases, there was a span of 10 bases. The V gene's germline CDR1 is SGHDT and CDR2 YYEEEE. The CDR3 nucleotides are TGTGCCAGCAGCGGAGGGGTTTCCGGGGAGCTGTTTTTT. Its protein is CASSGGVSGELFF.

The rearrangement uses TRBV3-1 and TRBJ1-3; D remains ambiguous. Germline V CDR1 and CDR2: LGHDT, YNNKEL (reference sequence). The V and J ends lost 0 bases and 4 bases respectively, with 7 bases between them. The CDR3 is 14 amino acids. This CDR3 is CASSQDDWGNTIYF. As DNA, the CDR3 is TGTGCCAGCAGCCAAGATGACTGGGGAAACACCATATATTTT.

The rearrangement joins TRBV10-3 to TRBJ1-5; a weak D match, TRBD1 (5 bases). The V and J ends lost 4 bases and 5 bases respectively, with 9 bases between them. The CDR3 is 13 amino acids. Germline CDR1 and CDR2: ENHRY and SYGVKD. The CDR3 sequence: CAISAGKDQPQHF. CDR3 sequence (DNA): TGTGCCATCAGTGCAGGGAAGGATCAGCCCCAGCATTTT.

The chain uses TRBV11-2 and TRBJ2-2; D is unclear. Germline CDR1 and CDR2: SGHAT and FQNNGV. Deletions cut 1 base from V and 4 bases from J, with 10 bases between. The CDR3 runs 15 residues. The CDR3 DNA sequence: TGTGCCAGCAGCTTAGCCTACGCGACCACCGGGGAGCTGTTTTTT. Translating gives CASSLAYATTGELFF.

This clonotype appeared a few times. The rearrangement links TRBV15 to TRBJ2-1; possible D gene TRBD1, 5 bases. V was trimmed by 1 base and J by 4 bases, leaving 14 bases between them. The CDR3 loop spans 16 amino acids. Looked up from germline, CDR1 is LNHNV and CDR2 is YYDKDF (reference sequence). This CDR3 reads CATSRGPGSGYNEQFF. DNA of the CDR3: TGTGCCACCAGCAGAGGCCCAGGGTCTGGGTACAATGAGCAGTTCTTC. The variable domain in full, completed from reference TRBV15 and TRBJ2-1, reads DAMVIQNPRYQVTQFGKPVTLSCSQTLNHNVMYWYQQKSSQAPKLLFHYYDKDFNNEADTPDNFQSRRPNTSFCFLDIRSPGLGDTAMYLCATSRGPGSGYNEQFFGPGTRLTVL.

This clonotype has more than one count but fewer than ten. The chain carries TRBV11-2 and TRBJ2-3; possible D gene TRBD2, 6 bases. Germline loops: CDR1 SGHAT, CDR2 FQNNGV. This CDR3 has 16 residues. Trimming took 0 bases from V and 1 from J, leaving 11 bases between them. In nucleotides, the CDR3 is TGTGCCAGCAGCTTAGATCTGGCGGGGCGCACAGATACGCAGTATTTT. Translated: CASSLDLAGRTDTQYF.

This clonotype was detected a few times. The chain has TRBV20-1 and TRBJ2-2; 8 positions agree with TRBD1. The CDR3 spans 14 residues. V trimming: 4 bases; J trimming: 4 bases; junction bases outside the gene matches: 5. Germline V gene sequence: CDR1 DFQATT, CDR2 SNEGSKA (reference sequence). As DNA, the CDR3 is TGCAGTGCTATAACAGGGGGTAGCACCGGGGAGCTGTTTTTT. As protein: CSAITGGSTGELFF.

The J gene is TRBJ2-2, the V gene TRBV7-8, with D maybe TRBD1 (6 bases). This CDR3 comprises 15 residues. Trimming shortened V by 5 bases and J by 4 bases, and 14 bases separated the two germline ends. The germline V gene has CDR1 SGHVS and CDR2 FQNEAQ. CDR3 residues: CASSRPGDFTGELFF. The CDR3 nucleotides are TGTGCCAGCAGCCGGCCAGGGGATTTCACCGGGGAGCTGTTTTTT.

This clonotype was picked up a small number of times. The chain couples TRBV7-2 to TRBJ2-1; D call uncertain. Germline V lookup: CDR1 SGHTA, CDR2 FQGNSA. The ends were cut back, 4 bases at V and 12 bases at J, with 16 bases in the middle. The CDR3 is 13 residues long. This CDR3 reads CASSSINSRVQFF. CDR3 DNA sequence: TGTGCCAGCAGCTCCATTAATAGCCGGGTGCAGTTCTTC.